What follows describes a single TCR beta chain. Profiling relied on immunoSEQ multiplex PCR, and the TCRdb table lists in-frame clones only, not all of them. This sample has tens of thousands of clones; over 65% occur once, and the top ten carry roughly 12%. This record comes from a study of blood T cell repertoires in COVID-19. In germline, CDR1 is SGHRS, CDR2 YFSETQ. The CDR3 consists of 16 residues. Trimming cost V 0 bases and J 0 bases, with 10 bases left between them. The sequence was obtained from a human donor in a cohort sampled during active COVID-19. J is TRBJ1-5 and V is TRBV5-1, with D uncertain. Source material: peripheral blood. The CDR3 bases are TGCGCCAGCAGCTTGGGTCCTAGTTTTAGCAATCAGCCCCAGCATTTT. This codes for CASSLGPSFSNQPQHF.